Detailed here is one TCR beta chain. What this receptor recognizes is not known. No base qualities exist here, and no much larger clone lies one base off it. The data were taken from a study of human T cells and chemical hapten exposure (dated by TCRdb to about 2021). Broadly, across the study: For sensitization, 2% DPC in acetone was applied to a 2 cm by 2 cm area of upper inner arm skin. Throughout the roughly 24-week study period, patients were also given weekly therapeutic DPC doses on the scalp. Patch testing on the upper back used Finn chambers containing 0.01% DPC, with scoring done after 6 days according to International Contact Dermatitis Research Group standards. The mostly female patient cohort included alopecia areata with under or over 50% scalp involvement, alopecia totalis and alopecia universalis. Libraries were combined into a pool for sequencing, and differences in TCR yield between samples came mainly from small differences in library volumes within the pool. This study followed changes in the peripheral blood TCR repertoire in vivo during primary and secondary sensitization of alopecia patients to the hapten diphenylcyclopropenone (DPC). Patient blood was sampled pre-sensitization (week 0) and at 2, 6 and about 24 weeks after DPC sensitization. Twenty-nine alopecia patients gave blood for TCR sequencing at one to four time points (pre-sensitization, 2, 6 and 24 weeks).

Overall study results and their limits: Alopecia, a presumed autoimmune disease, was present in all patients, so the immune response of the patients might differ from that of healthy individuals. Compared with pre-sensitization or healthy control sets, expanded TCRs formed significantly more large CDR3 similarity clusters, which is consistent with antigen-driven responses. Repeated subsampling changed both the strength of the expansion versus patch-test correlation and the threshold at which the correlation became significant. DPC sensitization did not change the number of TCRs with a frequency above 1 in 1000, and there was no evidence of changes in global repertoire structure. Patch test score was positively correlated with the number of PT1 expanded TCRs, with significance at thresholds 8, 16 and 32 but not at 4.

This specimen's time point label, interpreted: patch test 1, 2 weeks after DPC sensitization. The sample's treatment or condition label, decoded: therapeutic diphenylcyclopropenone sensitization with weekly scalp DPC. At every patch-test visit, the blood draw took place before the patch test was put on. To be eligible, patients had to be aged 18 to 70, diagnosed with alopecia and judged suitable for DPC therapy, while pregnant patients were excluded. Total RNA was isolated from unfractionated whole blood collected in Tempus Blood RNA tubes. The CDR3 has 16 amino acids, counting the end cysteine and phenylalanine. Of all the DNA, just the CDR3 is kept, 48 bases in frame from base 1. The germline V gene supplies CDR1 LGHNA and CDR2 YNFKEQ. V trim: 2 bases; J trim: 4 bases; unmatched bases: 6. The library relied on RACE. Reads for this sample came from a NextSeq 500. During library preparation, unique molecular identifiers were attached to individual cDNA molecules so that TCRs could be counted in a quantitative, reproducible way. Both TCR alpha and TCR beta chains were sequenced from each blood RNA sample. The study's processing was this. A median of about 89,000 TCRs per sample was observed, with a range of roughly 20,000 to 700,000. The Decombinator software suite was used to annotate the V, J and CDR3 of the TCR reads. For PS versus PT1 abundance plots, all samples were subsampled to the same number of TCRs (28,000). Expanded TCRs were defined as absent before sensitization and observed at least eight times at the 2-week time point. Using fastp at Q25 and MiXCR, TCRdb reprocessed the public reads and kept productive beta chains. Rows with one shared CDR3 protein collapse into an entry with the most common genes and DNA. The V and J calls were not made by the authors but by TCRdb's processing. This sample is represented by roughly 180,000 distinct CDR3 sequences; under 25% of them were singletons. The ten largest clonotypes hold under 7% of the sample.

The chain couples TRBV4-2 to TRBJ2-2; a stretch of 8 junction bases matches TRBD2. Specimen: whole blood, collected in connection with sensitization to the hapten diphenylcyclopropenone (DPC). The origin of this receptor is a woman aged 50 to 65 with alopecia areata. Some clones in this sample may be carry-over from other donors' samples. The CDR3 region has the sequence CASSQWGTSTTGELFF. In nucleotides, the sequence is TGTGCCAGCAGCCAATGGGGGACTAGTACCACCGGGGAGCTGTTTTTT.